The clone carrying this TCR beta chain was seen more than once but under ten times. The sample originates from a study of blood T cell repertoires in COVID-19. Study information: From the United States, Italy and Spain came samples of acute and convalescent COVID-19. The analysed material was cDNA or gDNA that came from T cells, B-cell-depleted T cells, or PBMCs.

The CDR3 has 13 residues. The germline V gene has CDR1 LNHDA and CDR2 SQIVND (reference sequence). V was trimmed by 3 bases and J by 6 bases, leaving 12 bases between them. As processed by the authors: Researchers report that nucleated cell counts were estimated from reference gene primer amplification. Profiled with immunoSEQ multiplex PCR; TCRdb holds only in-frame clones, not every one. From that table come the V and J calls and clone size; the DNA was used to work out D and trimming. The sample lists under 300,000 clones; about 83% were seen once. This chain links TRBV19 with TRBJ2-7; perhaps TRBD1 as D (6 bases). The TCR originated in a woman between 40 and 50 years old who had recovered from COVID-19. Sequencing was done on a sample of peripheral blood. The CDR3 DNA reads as TGTGCCAGTAGTATTCAAAGGGGGAGCGAGCAGTACTTC. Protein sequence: CASSIQRGSEQYF.